This T cell receptor beta chain was retrieved from a study of identical twins. A universal primer binding site was introduced by template switching. The final cDNA contained unique molecular identifiers. TCRdb passed the 5' RACE reads through MiXCR, listing each CDR3 protein once. Of fewer than 500,000 distinct CDR3 sequences in the sample, 20% to 25% were seen once. CDR1 is SGDLS and CDR2 is YYNGEE in the germline V gene. V was shortened by 0 bases and J by 9 bases, with 16 bases between the two germline ends. The CDR3 sequence is 15 residues long. The same specimen was also included in a second study, on T cells expressing NK-cell markers. According to that study: TCR beta repertoires came from sorted CD3+CD56+NKG2C+, CD3+CD56+NKG2C- and CD3+CD56-NKG2C+ T cells. Among eight sequenced donors, seven carried HCMV seropositivity while one was seronegative.

This TCR was sampled from a woman younger than 30 in good health. Sequencing was performed on CD4+ T cells sorted from blood. J is TRBJ2-4 and V is TRBV9; TRBD2 is a possible D gene (6 bases). Here the CDR3 reads CASSVEGGMGFIQYF. CDR3 DNA sequence: TGTGCCAGCAGCGTAGAGGGCGGGATGGGTTTCATTCAGTACTTC.